This T cell receptor beta chain stems from a study of blood T cells in healthy people across ages. PBMCs numbering at least 6 million were isolated per sample. With 5 bases clipped from V and 6 bases from J, the junction kept 12 bases outside the gene matches. Looked up from germline, CDR1 is SGHVS and CDR2 is FNYEAQ. The CDR3 contains 16 residues. Sample-barcoded 5' priming and a J-beta primer mix drove a second PCR of 7 to 11 cycles. A 12-random-nucleotide template-switch adaptor tagged each cDNA molecule. TCRdb re-called the 5' RACE reads through MiXCR, storing one row per CDR3 protein. The sample records some 1.5 million distinct CDR3 sequences, about 30% being singletons. This clonotype was counted ten times or more. The antigen remains undetermined. Whole-study findings and limits: As age increased, TCR beta diversity per million T cells fell in a roughly linear fashion. PBMCs that were unsorted prevented a conclusive naive versus antigen-experienced comparison.

The source material was blood. This receptor was obtained from a woman aged 25 to 39 in good health. This sequence joins TRBV7-6 and TRBJ2-7; TRBD1 agrees at 11 bases. For the CDR3, the DNA is TGTGCCAGCAGCGCTACTAATTCCGGGACAGGGGGCGAGCAGTACTTC. Its translation: CASSATNSGTGGEQYF.